The TCR beta chain described here comes from a study of T-cell reconstitution after alpha-beta-depleted transplantation in children. Study-wide results and limits: Diversity of TCRbeta at day 60 was high in some patients, arising from surviving recipient T cells and thymic progenitors. T-cell numbers and diversity, one year after transplant, stemmed largely from T cells that were newly produced.

This clonotype was detected a few times. Its specificity is not known. This CDR3 is built from 15 residues. Trimming left V 5 bases short and J 1 base short, with 14 bases between. In germline, CDR1 is MDHEN, CDR2 SYDVKM. For TCRbeta, the library was prepared with unique molecular identifiers. MiXCR was run by TCRdb on the PCR reads, yielding one entry per CDR3 protein. The sample has around 16,000 distinct CDR3 sequences, around 7.7% seen once; the top ten hold around 34%. Here the sequenced sample was PBMCs, mostly from graft donor cells, taken 60 days after TCRalphabeta/CD19-depleted stem cell transplant. The sequence was collected from a boy in the first two years of life who had a stem cell transplant for Wiskott-Aldrich syndrome, so the T cells may come from the graft donor. The rearrangement joins TRBV28 to TRBJ2-5; D not resolved. In nucleotides, the CDR3 is TGTGCCAGCAGTCCCTATCTGGGGATCCAAGAGACCCAGTACTTC. This encodes CASSPYLGIQETQYF.